This T cell receptor beta chain was identified in a study of technical replicates of blood from a few donors. This CDR3 is built from 16 residues. J was trimmed by 0 bases and V by 0 bases; bases with no gene match: 4. Germline CDR1 is MNHEY and CDR2 is SVGAGI. Clones were read by immunoSEQ multiplex PCR, and TCRdb kept only the in-frame ones, dropping some. The table includes some 84,000 clones, over 75% detected once. The sequenced sample consisted of T cells isolated from PBMCs. The genes are TRBV6-5 and TRBJ2-7, with 8 bases aligning to TRBD2. The clonotype comes from a human donor in good health. CDR3 protein: CASSYSATSASYEQYF. The CDR3 coding sequence is TGTGCCAGCAGTTACTCGGCGACTAGCGCCTCCTACGAGCAGTACTTC.